Listed here are 32 T cell receptor beta chains from one sample, sequenced in a study of cytomegalovirus exposure and HLA in healthy donors (dated by TCRdb to about 2017). Library prep was done by the immunoSEQ multiplex PCR assay. For the multiplex PCR, a mixture combining 60 forward primers for TCR Vbeta segments and 13 reverse primers for TCR Jbeta segments was used. The table was pulled from immuneACCESS by TCRdb, which kept in-frame rearrangements only. Such tables lose some clones; where checked, under half of the loss comes from unresolved V genes, and the rest has no known cause. This sample is represented by 200,000 to 250,000 clones; over 60% of them were singletons. Roughly 0.6% of the sample is taken by the ten largest. Sample: PBMCs. Receptor source: a man younger than 30 in good health and CMV-seronegative.

The genes are TRBV5-1 and TRBJ1-5; 7 positions agree with TRBD1. Germline V CDR1 and CDR2: SGHRS, YFSETQ. V gave up 4 bases and J gave up 5 bases; unmatched junction bases: 3. The CDR3 has 13 residues. The DNA for the CDR3 is TGCGCCAGCAGCCAAGGACAGGATCAGCCCCAGCATTTT. It specifies CASSQGQDQPQHF.

The chain is built from TRBV28 and TRBJ1-1, with 9 bases lining up with TRBD1. Trimming took 6 bases from V and 4 from J; bases not matched to a gene: 21. The CDR3 is 19 residues long. Looked up from germline, CDR1 is MDHEN and CDR2 is SYDVKM. The DNA for the CDR3 is TGTGCCAGCAGCCCGTCCTTCGGACAGGGGTTTCTTGGGAGCACTGAAGCTTTCTTT. Translated, it gives CASSPSFGQGFLGSTEAFF.

This clone occurred a few times. Other DNA variants within this sample encode the same CDR3. V is TRBV18 and J is TRBJ1-5; D possibly corresponds to TRBD1 (5 bases). Trimming took 2 bases from V and 5 from J, leaving 7 bases between them. The CDR3 covers 13 residues. CDR1 is KGHSH, CDR2 LQKENI, per germline. The CDR3 nucleotides read TGTGCCAGCTCACCAGGCAGGGATCAGCCCCAGCATTTT. Amino acids: CASSPGRDQPQHF.

This clone has just a few counts. The rearrangement joins TRBV4-1 to TRBJ2-3; 9 bases map to TRBD1. Losses at the gene ends were 5 bases for V and 4 bases for J; bases not matched to a gene: 4. Germline CDR1 and CDR2: MGHRA and YSYEKL. The CDR3 sequence is 14 residues long. The CDR3 here is CASSSTGGADTQYF. Written as DNA, the CDR3 is TGCGCCAGCAGCTCAACAGGGGGCGCAGATACGCAGTATTTT.

The V gene is TRBV13, the J gene TRBJ2-5, with 8 bases matching TRBD2. From germline, CDR1 is PRHDT and CDR2 FYEKMQ (reference sequence). CDR3 length equals 16 residues. The V gene end was trimmed by 4 bases and the J gene end by 4 bases; junction bases not matched to a gene: 11. The CDR3 sequence: CASSSGALAGLETQYF. The CDR3 DNA reads TGTGCCAGCAGCTCTGGGGCCTTAGCGGGATTAGAGACCCAGTACTTC. The variable domain in full, completed from reference TRBV13 and TRBJ2-5, reads AAGVIQSPRHLIKEKRETATLKCYPIPRHDTVYWYQQGPGQDPQFLISFYEKMQSDKGSIPDRFSAQQFSDYHSELNMSSLELGDSALYFCASSSGALAGLETQYFGPGTRLLVL.

The chain combines TRBV6-1 with TRBJ2-7; tentatively, D is TRBD1 (5 bases). This CDR3 has 13 residues. The V and J ends lost 3 bases and 3 bases respectively, with 9 bases between them. Germline CDR1 and CDR2: MNHNS and SASEGT. The chain's CDR3 is CASSEDNDYEQYF. The CDR3 bases are TGTGCCAGCAGTGAGGACAATGACTACGAGCAGTACTTC.

This clone turned up a few times. The J gene is TRBJ1-6, the V gene TRBV19; 7 bases map to TRBD1. Germline lookup yields CDR1 LNHDA and CDR2 SQIVND (reference sequence). The CDR3 is made up of 18 amino acids. Unmatched junction bases numbered 11, after V lost 4 bases and J lost 2 bases. CDR3 sequence (DNA): TGTGCCAGTAGTAAAGGCATCGGCGGGACAGCCTATAATTCACCCCTCCACTTT. This codes for CASSKGIGGTAYNSPLHF.

The V gene is TRBV12-5, the J gene TRBJ2-1; 7 bases align to TRBD1. The germline V gene has CDR1 LGHNT and CDR2 FRNRAP. This CDR3 region has 13 residues. J lost 8 bases, V lost 4 bases, and 5 bases had no gene match. CDR3 protein: CASGSNDRDEQFF. In DNA, the CDR3 is TGTGCTAGTGGTTCCAATGACAGGGATGAGCAGTTCTTC.

V is TRBV2 and J is TRBJ1-4, with a tentative D call TRBD1 (5 bases). From germline, CDR1 is SNHLY and CDR2 FYNNEI. The V gene lost 4 bases and the J gene lost 7 bases, with 16 bases spanning the gap. This CDR3 is 15 amino acids long. DNA of the CDR3: TGTGCCAGCAGTGGGATTTCGGGGGGAAGTGAAAAACTGTTTTTT. This sequence encodes CASSGISGGSEKLFF.

This clone has just one count. The J gene is TRBJ2-5, the V gene TRBV19, with TRBD1 identical over 11 bases. Germline values: CDR1 LNHDA, CDR2 SQIVND (reference sequence). This CDR3 region has 15 residues. V was pared by 5 bases and J by 3 bases, with 5 bases of the junction left unmatched. The DNA for the CDR3 is TGTGCCAGTAGTTGGACAGGGGGCTCGAAAGAGACCCAGTACTTC. This encodes CASSWTGGSKETQYF.

The table lists this clone with a count of one. J is TRBJ2-3 and V is TRBV7-3; 8 nucleotides line up with TRBD1. This CDR3 region has 14 residues. Germline trimming cut 4 bases from V and 1 base from J; bases unmatched to any gene: 1. From germline, CDR1 is SGHTA and CDR2 FQGTGA. CDR3 DNA sequence: TGTGCCAGCAGCTCGGGACAGGGCACAGATACGCAGTATTTT. Protein product: CASSSGQGTDTQYF.

This chain connects TRBV27 to TRBJ1-1; perhaps TRBD1 as D (5 bases). Germline CDR1 MNHEY, CDR2 SMNVEV (reference sequence). With 3 bases removed from V and 7 bases from J, the gap between germline ends came to 21 bases. This CDR3 is 16 amino acids long. CDR3 sequence reads: CASSFYRAGKLGEAFF. CDR3 bases: TGTGCCAGCAGTTTTTATCGGGCAGGGAAGTTGGGTGAAGCTTTCTTT.

A few counts support this clone. The rearrangement uses TRBV6-1 and TRBJ1-1; 9 bases fit TRBD1. CDR1 and CDR2 (germline): MNHNS, SASEGT. CDR3 length: 16 amino acids. Losses at the gene ends were 3 bases for V and 1 base for J; bases not matched to a gene: 6. The CDR3 DNA follows: TGTGCCAGCAGTGAGGACAGGGGATTTTGGAACACTGAAGCTTTCTTT. Translated: CASSEDRGFWNTEAFF.

This chain uses TRBV29-1 with TRBJ1-1, with 7 bases matching TRBD1. Germline CDR1 reads SQVTM; CDR2 reads ANQGSEA. The CDR3 loop spans 14 amino acids. V trimming: 6 bases; J trimming: 1 base; junction bases outside the gene matches: 8. DNA of the CDR3: TGCAGCGTACATAACAGGGGCACGAACACTGAAGCTTTCTTT. This sequence encodes CSVHNRGTNTEAFF.

The chain is built from TRBV7-2 and TRBJ1-1, with TRBD1 as a possible D gene (5 bases). Germline V CDR1 and CDR2: SGHTA, FQGNSA. V lost 6 bases and J lost 0, with 8 bases in between. The CDR3 spans 13 residues. The CDR3 DNA follows: TGTGCCAGCAGGACGACAGTGAACACTGAAGCTTTCTTT. Its protein is CASRTTVNTEAFF.

V usage is TRBV4-1 and J usage is TRBJ2-2, with TRBD1 matching 7 bases. Germline V gene sequence: CDR1 MGHRA, CDR2 YSYEKL. The CDR3 consists of 17 residues. V lost 0 bases and J lost 7; bases outside the gene matches: 11. CDR3 residues: CASSQEGGPTGFGELFF. CDR3 DNA: TGCGCCAGCAGCCAAGAAGGGGGCCCGACAGGGTTCGGGGAGCTGTTTTTT.

The genes are TRBV6-5 and TRBJ1-1; 7 nucleotides match TRBD1. The CDR3 is 12 residues long. CDR1 is MNHEY and CDR2 is SVGAGI in the germline V gene. The V segment lost 6 bases and the J segment 5 bases; nucleotides outside the gene matches: 3. For the CDR3, the DNA is TGTGCCAGCAGGCAGGGGGGAACTGAAGCTTTCTTT. Protein: CASRQGGTEAFF.

The chain recombines TRBV2 with TRBJ2-7; TRBD1 matches at 7 bases. With V trimmed by 4 bases and J by 0 bases, 15 bases remained unmatched. Germline V gene data show CDR1 as SNHLY and CDR2 as FYNNEI. The CDR3 has 18 amino acids. Here the CDR3 DNA reads TGTGCCAGCAGTGGGGGTTGGGACAGCCTTTCTTCCTCCTACGAGCAGTACTTC. Protein product: CASSGGWDSLSSSYEQYF.

The sample holds one count of this clone. The rearrangement links TRBV5-1 to TRBJ2-3, with 7 bases that match TRBD1. This CDR3 has 16 residues. The junction had 11 bases not matched to a gene; V was cut back by 1 base and J by 6 bases. The germline CDR1 and CDR2 sequences are SGHRS and YFSETQ. CDR3 loop: CASSLNRDSPQDTQYF. DNA of the CDR3: TGCGCCAGCAGCTTGAACCGGGACAGTCCTCAGGATACGCAGTATTTT.

The gene calls are TRBV21-1 and TRBJ2-3; no check of the table's D call, TRBD2, against the DNA was made. TRBV21-1 constitutes a pseudogene. The CDR3 is 14 residues long. The CDR3 DNA sequence: TGTGCCAGCAGCAAAGCAGCGGGAGCTGTTTCGCAGTATTTT. This encodes CASSKAAGAVSQYF.

In this sample, this clone turned up a few times. The rearrangement links TRBV6-5 to TRBJ2-7, with 7 bases lining up with TRBD1. CDR3 size: 15 residues. CDR1 and CDR2 from the germline V gene are MNHEY and SVGAGI. V trimming: 7 bases; J trimming: 2 bases; junction bases outside the gene matches: 11. CDR3 sequence: CASTLNRGPTYEQYF. In DNA form, the CDR3 reads TGTGCCAGCACTCTCAACAGGGGACCAACCTACGAGCAGTACTTC.

The chain joins TRBV7-3 to TRBJ2-2; the match to TRBD2 covers 7 bases. Trimming cost V 3 bases and J 1 base; bases outside gene matches: 5. There are 16 residues in the CDR3. Germline lookup yields CDR1 SGHTA and CDR2 FQGTGA. CDR3 DNA: TGTGCCAGCAGCTTTGGGCTAGCGGTGAACACCGGGGAGCTGTTTTTT. This sequence encodes CASSFGLAVNTGELFF.

The sample holds a few counts of this clone. The chain is built from TRBV5-1 and TRBJ1-1; 10 bases are a match to TRBD1. This CDR3 comprises 16 residues. Germline CDR1 is SGHRS and CDR2 is YFSETQ. The junction had 4 bases not matched to a gene; V was cut back by 1 base and J by 1 base. In DNA form, the CDR3 reads TGCGCCAGCAGCTTGTCGACAGGGGGCAGGAACACTGAAGCTTTCTTT. Translating it yields CASSLSTGGRNTEAFF.

V and J are TRBV9 and TRBJ1-4; D is possibly TRBD1 (6 bases). The germline V and J ends were trimmed by 3 bases and 8 bases, with 14 bases remaining between them. The CDR3 spans 14 residues. Per germline, CDR1 SGDLS and CDR2 YYNGEE. The DNA for the CDR3 is TGTGCCAGCAGCGCACAGGGTAGGGGGGAAAAACTGTTTTTT. As protein: CASSAQGRGEKLFF.

This clone was seen a few times. This chain connects TRBV2 to TRBJ1-2, with TRBD1 matching 8 bases. The CDR3 covers 17 residues. With 6 bases clipped from V and 0 bases from J, the junction kept 12 bases outside the gene matches. Germline values: CDR1 SNHLY, CDR2 FYNNEI. CDR3 sequence: CASRSLQGVVTNYGYTF. The CDR3 bases are TGTGCCAGCAGGTCCTTACAGGGGGTCGTCACTAACTATGGCTACACCTTC. The full variable domain, its missing parts supplied by reference TRBV2 and TRBJ1-2, is EPEVTQTPSHQVTQMGQEVILRCVPISNHLYFYWYRQILGQKVEFLVSFYNNEISEKSEIFDDQFSVERPDGSNFTLKIRSTKLEDSAMYFCASRSLQGVVTNYGYTFGSGTRLTVV.

This chain connects TRBV28 to TRBJ2-7, with 9 positions matching TRBD1. Germline trimming cut 1 base from V and 3 bases from J; bases unmatched to any gene: 4. CDR3 length: 15 amino acids. CDR1 and CDR2 (germline): MDHEN, SYDVKM. The DNA of the CDR3 is TGTGCCAGCAGTTTATCCGGGACAGGGATCTACGAGCAGTACTTC. Encoded protein: CASSLSGTGIYEQYF.

Here the CDR3 DNA reads TGTGCCAGCAGTTTGGGGCTCAGACGGGGAGGAAATGAGCAGTTCTTC. Protein sequence: CASSLGLRRGGNEQFF. The rearrangement joins TRBV27 to TRBJ2-1, with D possibly matching TRBD2 (6 bases). The ends were cut back, 3 bases at V and 7 bases at J, with 19 bases in the middle. CDR1 is MNHEY and CDR2 is SMNVEV in the germline V gene (reference sequence). The CDR3 sequence is 16 residues long.

The V gene is TRBV11-2, the J gene TRBJ2-5; possibly TRBD1 for D (7 bases). The CDR3 consists of 13 residues. Trimming removed 4 bases at V and 5 bases at J, with 11 bases between. The germline gives CDR1 SGHAT, CDR2 FQNNGV. The CDR3 loop reads CASSSTGRETQYF. In DNA form, the CDR3 reads TGTGCCAGCAGCTCGACAGGGAGGGAGACCCAGTACTTC.

The chain couples TRBV7-9 to TRBJ2-1; 10 bases align to TRBD2. Germline loops: CDR1 SEHNR, CDR2 FQNEAQ (reference sequence). The V segment lost 5 bases and the J segment 4 bases; nucleotides outside the gene matches: 11. CDR3 size: 17 residues. The CDR3 is CASSERFGLAEYNEQFF. CDR3 nucleotides: TGTGCCAGCAGCGAACGATTTGGACTAGCGGAGTACAATGAGCAGTTCTTC.

The chain employs TRBV19 and TRBJ2-2, with D uncertain. This CDR3 region has 13 residues. Germline V gene data show CDR1 as LNHDA and CDR2 as SQIVND (reference sequence). V lost 3 bases and J lost 8, with 10 bases in between. CDR3 sequence (DNA): TGTGCCAGTAGTATCGGTTGGTCTGGGGAGCTGTTTTTT. Residues: CASSIGWSGELFF.

The chain combines TRBV5-8 with TRBJ1-2; 9 positions agree with TRBD1. CDR1 and CDR2 (germline): SGHTS, YDEGEE. The CDR3 length is 16 residues. The trim removed 2 bases at V and 3 bases at J, leaving 8 bases unmatched. CDR3 bases: TGTGCCAGCAGCTTAAGGGACAGGGAGTTGCACTATGGCTACACCTTC. It encodes CASSLRDRELHYGYTF.

This clone was counted only a few times. This chain connects TRBV10-1 to TRBJ2-4; 10 bases are shared with TRBD1. The germline V gene has CDR1 WNHNN and CDR2 SYGVQD (reference sequence). The CDR3 runs 21 residues. V dropped 11 bases and J dropped 0; count of bases not matched to a gene: 25. The CDR3 DNA follows: TGCGCCGGCCATTCGGGATTCAGGGACAGGGGACCAATGCTAGCCAAAAACATTCAGTACTTC. Translating gives CAGHSGFRDRGPMLAKNIQYF.